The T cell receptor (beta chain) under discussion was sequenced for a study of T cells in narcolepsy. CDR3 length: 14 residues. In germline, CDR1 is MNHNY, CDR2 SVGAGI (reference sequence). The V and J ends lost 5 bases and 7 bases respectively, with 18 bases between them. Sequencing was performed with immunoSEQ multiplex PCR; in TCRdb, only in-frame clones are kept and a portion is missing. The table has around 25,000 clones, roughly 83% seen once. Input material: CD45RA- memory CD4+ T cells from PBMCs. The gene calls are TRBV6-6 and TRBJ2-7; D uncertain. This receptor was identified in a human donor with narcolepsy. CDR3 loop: CASSPQDPLWEQYF. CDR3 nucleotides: TGTGCCAGCAGTCCCCAGGACCCTCTGTGGGAGCAGTACTTC.